This passage covers 22 T cell receptor beta chains from one sample sequenced in a study of metastatic and nonmetastatic thyroid tumors. TCRdb re-analyzed the PCR reads through MiXCR. The sample has some 38,000 clones, more than 15% seen once. No patient received treatment before thyroid surgery. Sequenced input: blood. The receptors were gathered from a female donor with papillary thyroid cancer or a benign thyroid nodule (not recorded which). Some clones in this sample may be carry-over from other donors' samples.

This clone has a single count. The rearrangement links TRBV4-2 to TRBJ2-5; 7 bases align to TRBD1. V shed 0 bases and J 5 bases; nucleotides not matched to a gene: 9. This CDR3 is 16 amino acids long. From germline, CDR1 is LGHNA and CDR2 YNFKEQ. The CDR3 bases are TGTGCCAGCAGCCAAGACTACAGGGGAGTTGGGGAGACCCAGTACTTC. It specifies CASSQDYRGVGETQYF.

The sample holds many counts of this clone. The chain recombines TRBV20-1 with TRBJ1-2; TRBD1 might be the D (6 bases). This CDR3 is 13 amino acids long. Germline CDR1 is DFQATT and CDR2 is SNEGSKA (reference sequence). Trimming removed 6 bases at V and 5 bases at J, with 16 bases between. In DNA, the CDR3 is TGCAGTGCGGTACCGGGACATAAATATGGCTACACCTTC. This encodes CSAVPGHKYGYTF.

This clone occurred many times. The V gene is TRBV20-1, the J gene TRBJ2-5; the match to TRBD2 covers 10 bases. The CDR3 runs 15 residues. CDR1 is DFQATT and CDR2 is SNEGSKA in the germline V gene (reference sequence). The ends lost 6 bases at V and 4 bases at J; junction bases unmatched: 11. The CDR3 is CSAGPLAGALETQYF. CDR3 sequence (DNA): TGCAGTGCGGGGCCTCTAGCGGGAGCTTTAGAGACCCAGTACTTC.

This clone has ten or more counts. The chain has TRBV2 and TRBJ2-3, with a weak D call TRBD1 (6 bases). The CDR3 is 13 amino acids. Germline CDR1 reads SNHLY; CDR2 reads FYNNEI. Trimming removed 5 bases from V and 3 bases from J, with 9 bases in between. DNA for the CDR3: TGTGCCAGCAGTTCACAGGGAACAGATACGCAGTATTTT. As protein: CASSSQGTDTQYF.

This clone showed up many times. V usage is TRBV27 and J usage is TRBJ2-2; the D call may be TRBD1 or TRBD2 (7 bases each). CDR3 length: 17 amino acids. V lost 6 bases and J lost 5, with 22 bases in between. Per germline, CDR1 MNHEY and CDR2 SMNVEV (reference sequence). The CDR3 is CASSQVPQGRGTGELFF. DNA for the CDR3: TGTGCCAGCAGCCAGGTCCCACAGGGGCGGGGGACCGGGGAGCTGTTTTTT.

Many counts were recorded for this clone. V and J are TRBV3-1 and TRBJ2-3; D not certain. CDR1 LGHDT and CDR2 YNNKEL come from the germline V gene (reference sequence). V lost 7 bases, J lost 2 bases, and 13 bases lay in between. CDR3 length equals 14 residues. CDR3 residues: CASTSRPLTDTQYF. CDR3 coding DNA: TGTGCCAGCACCTCGCGGCCTCTCACAGATACGCAGTATTTT.

This clone was found many times. This rearrangement joins TRBV25-1 to TRBJ2-1, with no clear D. Germline-derived CDR1 and CDR2 are MGHDK and SYGVNS. The CDR3 has 14 residues. The V and J ends lost 6 bases and 1 base respectively, with 10 bases between them. This CDR3 is CASSLHGSYNEQFF. The CDR3 DNA sequence: TGTGCCAGCAGCCTGCATGGGTCCTACAATGAGCAGTTCTTC.

This clone was observed a few times. The chain employs TRBV11-1 and TRBJ2-3; D remains unclear. From germline, CDR1 is SGHAT and CDR2 FQDESV (reference sequence). The CDR3 is 15 amino acids. V lost 8 bases, J lost 2 bases, and 17 bases lay in between. In DNA form, the CDR3 reads TGTGCCAGCGCCCCCGGCAGGCTCTACACAGATACGCAGTATTTT. This gives the protein CASAPGRLYTDTQYF.

This clone has just a few counts. A much larger clone differs by one base, so this may be a read error. The chain joins TRBV11-2 to TRBJ1-2, with D unresolved. This CDR3 has 17 amino acids. The germline CDR1 and CDR2 sequences are SGHAT and FQNNGV. V dropped 0 bases and J dropped 2 bases, with 16 bases sitting between them. The CDR3 nucleotides are TGTGCCAGCAGCTTAGATTGGCGGACTTCCCCAAACTATGGCTACACCTTC. It specifies CASSLDWRTSPNYGYTF. Complete variable domain (other parts from reference TRBV11-2 and TRBJ1-2): EAGVAQSPRYKIIEKRQSVAFWCNPISGHATLYWYQQILGQGPKLLIQFQNNGVVDDSQLPKDRFSAERLKGVDSTLKIQPAKLEDSAVYLCASSLDWRTSPNYGYTFGSGTRLTVV.

This clone was counted many times. V is TRBV7-2 and J is TRBJ2-5; 12 bases are a match to TRBD2. The CDR3 consists of 15 residues. The J segment lost 4 bases and the V segment lost 5 bases, leaving 5 bases of the junction unmatched. CDR1 is SGHTA and CDR2 is FQGNSA in the germline V gene. The CDR3 spells CASSGGLAGPETQYF. As DNA, the CDR3 is TGTGCCAGCAGCGGGGGACTAGCGGGTCCAGAGACCCAGTACTTC.

This clone rates as medium-sized. This specimen includes other DNA sequences encoding the same CDR3. The chain combines TRBV20-1 with TRBJ2-7; tentative D call: TRBD2 (6 bases). V was cut by 1 base and J by 0 bases, with 10 bases left in between. Germline CDR1 reads DFQATT; CDR2 reads SNEGSKA (reference sequence). CDR3 length: 14 amino acids. The CDR3 sequence: CSARGRRGSYEQYF. The DNA of the CDR3 is TGCAGTGCTAGAGGCCGGAGGGGCTCCTACGAGCAGTACTTC.

This clone was seen at least ten times. This chain joins TRBV7-9 and TRBJ2-1; D is undetermined. Germline values: CDR1 SEHNR, CDR2 FQNEAQ (reference sequence). Trimming took 5 bases from V and 5 from J, leaving 16 bases between them. The CDR3 is 15 amino acids. The CDR3 protein is CASSPTKDPHNEQFF. The CDR3, as DNA: TGTGCCAGCAGCCCTACTAAGGACCCCCACAATGAGCAGTTCTTC.

This clone was seen at least ten times. The V and J genes are TRBV6-2 or TRBV6-3 and TRBJ1-5; possibly TRBD1 for D (6 bases). This CDR3 comprises 17 residues. Germline V CDR1 and CDR2: MNHEY, SVGEGT. Trimming removed 4 bases from V and 3 bases from J, with 19 bases in between. The DNA for the CDR3 is TGTGCCAGCAGTTCACCCATTGGGGGGCGGTTCAATCAGCCCCAGCATTTT. Amino acids: CASSSPIGGRFNQPQHF.

This clone was seen at least ten times. The chain has TRBV20-1 and TRBJ2-2; no reliable D call. From germline, CDR1 is DFQATT and CDR2 SNEGSKA (reference sequence). This CDR3 region has 12 residues. V was clipped by 0 bases and J by 7 bases, with 6 bases between them. The CDR3: CSAREPVGELFF. CDR3 DNA sequence: TGCAGTGCTAGAGAACCCGTCGGGGAGCTGTTTTTT.

This clone was found many times. V and J are TRBV6-1 and TRBJ2-1; a possible D gene is TRBD1 (5 bases). The germline gives CDR1 MNHNS, CDR2 SASEGT. V lost 6 bases and J 5 bases, leaving 14 bases between the germline ends. The CDR3 is 14 residues long. The CDR3 reads CASRSLYRNNEQFF. Written as DNA, the CDR3 is TGTGCCAGCAGAAGTTTATACAGGAACAATGAGCAGTTCTTC.

This clone was found many times. The chain employs TRBV28 and TRBJ1-6, with TRBD1 identical over 9 bases. There are 15 residues in the CDR3. Germline CDR1 and CDR2: MDHEN and SYDVKM. V lost 2 bases, J lost 11 bases, and 7 bases stayed unmatched. The CDR3, as DNA: TGTGCCAGCAGTTTAGGGGGACAGGGTATAGCACCCCTCCACTTT. Translation gives CASSLGGQGIAPLHF. The full variable domain, in which reference TRBV28 and TRBJ1-6 provide the parts outside the CDR3, is DVKVTQSSRYLVKRTGEKVFLECVQDMDHENMFWYRQDPGLGLRLIYFSYDVKMKEKGDIPEGYSVSREKKERFSLILESASTNQTSMYLCASSLGGQGIAPLHFGNGTRLTVT.

Worth noting for this clone: The conserved final phenylalanine or tryptophan is absent from the CDR3, which likely points to a read error. This chain connects TRBV6-1 to TRBJ2-1; 10 nucleotides agree with TRBD2. Germline assignment: CDR1 MNHNS and CDR2 SASEGT. Germline trimming cut 8 bases from V and 0 bases from J; bases unmatched to any gene: 4. The CDR3 runs 15 residues. Here the CDR3 reads CASVWTSGSYNEQFL. The CDR3 region has the DNA TGTGCCAGCGTCTGGACTAGCGGCTCCTACAATGAGCAGTTCTTA.

In this sample, this clone is medium-sized. This chain joins TRBV6-1 and TRBJ1-6; 7 bases match TRBD1. With 3 bases clipped from V and 7 bases from J, the junction kept 3 bases outside the gene matches. The germline gives CDR1 MNHNS, CDR2 SASEGT. This CDR3 is built from 14 residues. CDR3 nucleotide sequence: TGTGCCAGCAGTGAGGGGACAGAGAATTCACCCCTCCACTTT. It is translated as CASSEGTENSPLHF.

This clone was picked up many times. Other DNA variants within this sample encode the same CDR3. This chain uses TRBV5-1 with TRBJ2-7; D may match TRBD1 or TRBD2 (5 bases each). V gave up 4 bases and J gave up 2 bases, with 19 bases separating them. CDR3 length equals 16 residues. In germline, CDR1 is SGHRS, CDR2 YFSETQ. In DNA, the CDR3 is TGCGCCAGCAGCCCGGGTGGTGCGAGGGGCGCCTACGAGCAGTACTTC. Translated: CASSPGGARGAYEQYF.

This clone has at least ten counts. The chain has TRBV27 and TRBJ2-1; D call uncertain. The germline V gene has CDR1 MNHEY and CDR2 SMNVEV (reference sequence). V was cut by 4 bases and J by 6 bases, with 16 bases left in between. CDR3 length: 15 amino acids. CDR3 sequence: CASSSHPLGINEQFF. For the CDR3, the DNA is TGTGCCAGCAGTTCCCACCCCTTGGGTATCAATGAGCAGTTCTTC.

This clone occurred many times. The CDR3, as DNA: TGTGCCAGCAGCGGGGGACAGACCTACGAGCAGTACTTC. It is translated as CASSGGQTYEQYF. The genes are TRBV7-2 and TRBJ2-7, with TRBD1 matching 7 bases. The CDR3 spans 13 residues. Germline CDR1 is SGHTA and CDR2 is FQGNSA. Unmatched junction bases numbered 3, after V lost 5 bases and J lost 2 bases.

Remarks on this clone: Just one base apart from a much larger clone, this may be a read error. Other DNA sequences in the same sample also yield this CDR3. The V and J genes are TRBV10-3 and TRBJ1-4; 7 nucleotides match TRBD1. CDR1 and CDR2 from the germline V gene are ENHRY and SYGVKD. Trimming at V came to 4 bases and at J to 8 bases, leaving 7 bases not matched to a gene. This CDR3 is built from 14 residues. The CDR3 DNA reads TGTGCCATCAGTGGACAGGGAGAAGGAGAAAAACTGTTTTTT. Protein product: CAISGQGEGEKLFF.